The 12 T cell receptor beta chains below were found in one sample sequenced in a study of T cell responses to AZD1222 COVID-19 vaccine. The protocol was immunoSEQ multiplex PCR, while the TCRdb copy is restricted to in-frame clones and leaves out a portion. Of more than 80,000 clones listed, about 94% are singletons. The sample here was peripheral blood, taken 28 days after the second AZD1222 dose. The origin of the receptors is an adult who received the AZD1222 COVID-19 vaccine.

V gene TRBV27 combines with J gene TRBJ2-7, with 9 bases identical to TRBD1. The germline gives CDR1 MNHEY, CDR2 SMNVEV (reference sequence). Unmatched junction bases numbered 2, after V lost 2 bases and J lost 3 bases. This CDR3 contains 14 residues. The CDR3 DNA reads TGTGCCAGCAGTTTAGAGGACAGGGGCTACGAGCAGTACTTC. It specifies CASSLEDRGYEQYF.

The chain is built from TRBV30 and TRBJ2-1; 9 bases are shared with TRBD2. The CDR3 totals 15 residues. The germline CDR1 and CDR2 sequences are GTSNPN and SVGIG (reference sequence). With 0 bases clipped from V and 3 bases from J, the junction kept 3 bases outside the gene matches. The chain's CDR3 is CAWSVRAGGYNEQFF. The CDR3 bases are TGTGCCTGGAGTGTACGAGCGGGGGGCTACAATGAGCAGTTCTTC.

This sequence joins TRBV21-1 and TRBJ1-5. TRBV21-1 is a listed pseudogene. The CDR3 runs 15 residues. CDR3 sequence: CASSKKGETNQPQHF. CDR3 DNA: TGTGCCAGCAGCAAAAAAGGGGAGACTAATCAGCCCCAGCATTTT.

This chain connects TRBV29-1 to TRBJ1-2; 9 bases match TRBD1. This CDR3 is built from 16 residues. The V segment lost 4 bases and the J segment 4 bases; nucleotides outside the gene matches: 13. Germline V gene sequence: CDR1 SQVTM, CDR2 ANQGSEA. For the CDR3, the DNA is TGCAGCGTTGGTGGGACAGGGTCCGCGCATGGCTATGGCTACACCTTC. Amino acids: CSVGGTGSAHGYGYTF.

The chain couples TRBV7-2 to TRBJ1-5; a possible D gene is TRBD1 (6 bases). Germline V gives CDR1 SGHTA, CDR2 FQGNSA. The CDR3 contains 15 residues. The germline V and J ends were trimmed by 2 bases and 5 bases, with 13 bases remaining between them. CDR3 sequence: CASSLTGLGDQPQHF. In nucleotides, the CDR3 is TGTGCCAGCAGCTTAACAGGGCTGGGGGATCAGCCCCAGCATTTT.

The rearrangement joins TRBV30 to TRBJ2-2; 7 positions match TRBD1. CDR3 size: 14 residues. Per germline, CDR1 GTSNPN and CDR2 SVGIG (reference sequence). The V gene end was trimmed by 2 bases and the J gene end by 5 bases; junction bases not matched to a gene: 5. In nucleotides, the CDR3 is TGTGCCTGGAGTATCAAGGGGGCGACCGGGGAGCTGTTTTTT. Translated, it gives CAWSIKGATGELFF.

In DNA form, the CDR3 reads TGTGCCAGCAGCGGAGCCTCCGGGACAGGGGTCGATGAGCAGTTCTTC. It translates to CASSGASGTGVDEQFF. The rearrangement joins TRBV3-1 (or the pseudogene TRBV3-2) to TRBJ2-1; the match to TRBD1 covers 10 bases. CDR1 is LGHDT and CDR2 is YNNKEL in the germline V gene (reference sequence). V shed 5 bases and J 8 bases; nucleotides not matched to a gene: 12. CDR3 length: 16 amino acids.

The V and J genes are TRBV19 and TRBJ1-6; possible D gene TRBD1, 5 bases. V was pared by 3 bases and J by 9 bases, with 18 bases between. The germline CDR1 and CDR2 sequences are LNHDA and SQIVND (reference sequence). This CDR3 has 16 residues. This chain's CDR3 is CASSISVGQVGSPLHF. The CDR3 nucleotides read TGTGCCAGTAGTATCTCAGTGGGGCAGGTCGGTTCACCCCTCCACTTT.

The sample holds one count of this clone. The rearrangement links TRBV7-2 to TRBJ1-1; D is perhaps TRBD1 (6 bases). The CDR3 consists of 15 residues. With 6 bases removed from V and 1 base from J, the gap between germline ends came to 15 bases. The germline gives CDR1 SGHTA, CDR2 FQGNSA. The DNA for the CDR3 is TGTGCCAGCAGTTCCCCAGGGGTAACGAACACTGAAGCTTTCTTT. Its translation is CASSSPGVTNTEAFF.

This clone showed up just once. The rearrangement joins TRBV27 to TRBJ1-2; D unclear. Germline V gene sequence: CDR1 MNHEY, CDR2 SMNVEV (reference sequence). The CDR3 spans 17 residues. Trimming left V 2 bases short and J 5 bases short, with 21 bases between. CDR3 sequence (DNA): TGTGCCAGCAGTTTACGAGGGCTTGCCCATGCCCAGTATGGCTACACCTTC. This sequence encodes CASSLRGLAHAQYGYTF.

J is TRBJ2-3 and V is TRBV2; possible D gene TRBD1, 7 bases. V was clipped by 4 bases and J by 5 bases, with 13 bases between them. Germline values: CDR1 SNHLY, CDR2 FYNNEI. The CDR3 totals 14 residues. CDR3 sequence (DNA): TGTGCCAGCAGTGTGCTCAGGGGGGTAGATACGCAGTATTTT. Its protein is CASSVLRGVDTQYF.

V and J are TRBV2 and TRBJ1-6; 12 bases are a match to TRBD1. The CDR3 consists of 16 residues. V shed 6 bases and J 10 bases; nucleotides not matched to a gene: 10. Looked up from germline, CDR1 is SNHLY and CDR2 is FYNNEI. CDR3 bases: TGTGCCAGCAGCACACTGGGACAGGGGGCGAGGTCACCCCTCCACTTT. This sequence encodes CASSTLGQGARSPLHF. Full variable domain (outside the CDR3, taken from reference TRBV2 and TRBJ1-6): EPEVTQTPSHQVTQMGQEVILRCVPISNHLYFYWYRQILGQKVEFLVSFYNNEISEKSEIFDDQFSVERPDGSNFTLKIRSTKLEDSAMYFCASSTLGQGARSPLHFGNGTRLTVT.